This T cell receptor (beta chain) originates from a study of T cell repertoires in cytomegalovirus infection. At the level of the study: Carrying CMV and the relevant HLA type showed in public TCR beta signatures. Study observations and caveats: What dominated the ex vivo response were HLA-C-restricted CMV-specific TCR beta clonotypes.

TCRdb reanalysed the reads using MiXCR and keeps one entry per CDR3 protein. The data show approximately 500,000 distinct CDR3 sequences, roughly 10% seen once. This CDR3 comprises 14 residues. V was trimmed by 2 bases and J by 8 bases, leaving 13 bases between them. This clonotype occurred many times. Its specificity is unknown. Sequencing was done on a sample of PBMCs. This clonotype was sampled from a human donor in good health (CMV status not recorded). Some clones in this sample may be carry-over from other donors' samples. The chain is built from TRBV12-3 or TRBV12-4 and TRBJ2-1, with a weak D call TRBD2 (5 bases). The DNA for the CDR3 is TGTGCCAGCAGTTTAAGGCTAGCCGGCGATGAGCAGTTCTTC. Protein: CASSLRLAGDEQFF.